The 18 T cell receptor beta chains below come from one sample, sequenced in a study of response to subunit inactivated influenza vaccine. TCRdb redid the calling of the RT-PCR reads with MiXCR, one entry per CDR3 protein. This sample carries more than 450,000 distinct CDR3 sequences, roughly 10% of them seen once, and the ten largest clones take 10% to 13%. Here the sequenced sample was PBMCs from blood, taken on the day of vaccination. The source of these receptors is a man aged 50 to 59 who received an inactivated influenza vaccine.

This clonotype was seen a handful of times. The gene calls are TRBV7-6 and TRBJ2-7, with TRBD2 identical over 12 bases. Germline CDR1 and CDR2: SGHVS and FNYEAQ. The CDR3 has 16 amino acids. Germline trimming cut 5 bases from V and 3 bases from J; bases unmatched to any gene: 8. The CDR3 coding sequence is TGTGCCAGCAGCCGGGGACTAGCGGGTATGAACTACGAGCAGTACTTC. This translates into CASSRGLAGMNYEQYF.

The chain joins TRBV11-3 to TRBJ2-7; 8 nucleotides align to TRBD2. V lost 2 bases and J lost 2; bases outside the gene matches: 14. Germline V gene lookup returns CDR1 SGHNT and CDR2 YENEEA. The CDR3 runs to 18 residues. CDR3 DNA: TGTGCCAGCAGCTTAAGAGCTAGCGGGCCCCCAAAGACCTACGAGCAGTACTTC. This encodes CASSLRASGPPKTYEQYF.

The CDR3 DNA reads as TGTGCCACCAGTGAACAGGGGTCCGGGGAGCTGTTTTTT. Amino acids: CATSEQGSGELFF. J is TRBJ2-2 and V is TRBV24-1, with TRBD1 matching over 7 bases. The CDR3 sequence is 13 residues long. Germline CDR1 reads KGHDR; CDR2 reads SFDVKD. V lost 4 bases and J lost 6; bases outside the gene matches: 1.

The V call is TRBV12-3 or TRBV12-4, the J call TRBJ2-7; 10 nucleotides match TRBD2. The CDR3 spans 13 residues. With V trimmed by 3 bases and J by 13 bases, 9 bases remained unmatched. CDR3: CASSFEGLAQIYF. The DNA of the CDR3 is TGTGCCAGCAGTTTCGAGGGACTAGCGCAAATATACTTC.

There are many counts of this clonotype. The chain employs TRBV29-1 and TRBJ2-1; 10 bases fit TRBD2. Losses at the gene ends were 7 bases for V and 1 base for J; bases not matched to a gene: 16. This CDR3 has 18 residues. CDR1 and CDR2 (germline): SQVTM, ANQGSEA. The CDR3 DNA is TGCAGCGCAGGGAGGACTAGCGGAGGGGGAAGGTCCTACAATGAGCAGTTCTTC. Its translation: CSAGRTSGGGRSYNEQFF.

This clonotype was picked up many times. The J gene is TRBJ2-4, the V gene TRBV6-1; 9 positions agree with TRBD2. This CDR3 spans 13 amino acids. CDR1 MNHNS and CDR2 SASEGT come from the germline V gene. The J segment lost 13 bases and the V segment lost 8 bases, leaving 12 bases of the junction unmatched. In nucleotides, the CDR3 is TGTGCCAGCGGACGGGGTAGCGGGAGCCCCCAGTACTTC. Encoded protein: CASGRGSGSPQYF.

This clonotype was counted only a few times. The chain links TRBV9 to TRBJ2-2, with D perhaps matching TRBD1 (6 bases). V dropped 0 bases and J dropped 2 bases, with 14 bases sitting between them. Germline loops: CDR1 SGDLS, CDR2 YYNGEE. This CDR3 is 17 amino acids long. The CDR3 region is CASSVALQGLNTGELFF. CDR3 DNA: TGTGCCAGCAGCGTAGCTCTACAGGGATTAAACACCGGGGAGCTGTTTTTT.

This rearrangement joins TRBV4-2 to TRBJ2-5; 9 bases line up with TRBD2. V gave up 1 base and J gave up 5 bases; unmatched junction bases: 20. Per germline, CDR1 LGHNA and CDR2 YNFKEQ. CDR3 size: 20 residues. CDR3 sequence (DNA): TGTGCCAGCAGCCAAGCGAGCGGACTAGGGCGCGGGAGGGCCGGGGAGACCCAGTACTTC. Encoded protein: CASSQASGLGRGRAGETQYF.

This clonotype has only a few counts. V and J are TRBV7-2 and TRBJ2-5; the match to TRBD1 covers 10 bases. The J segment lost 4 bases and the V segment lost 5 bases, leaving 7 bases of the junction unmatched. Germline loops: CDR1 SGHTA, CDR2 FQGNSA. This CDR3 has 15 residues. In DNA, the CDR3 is TGTGCCAGCAGCCAACCCGACAGGGGGCTAGAGACCCAGTACTTC. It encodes CASSQPDRGLETQYF.

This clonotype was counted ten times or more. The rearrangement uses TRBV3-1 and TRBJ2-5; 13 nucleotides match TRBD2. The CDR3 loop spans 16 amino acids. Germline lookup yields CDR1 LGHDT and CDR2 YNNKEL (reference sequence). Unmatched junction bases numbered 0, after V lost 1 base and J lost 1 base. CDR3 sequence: CASSQGLAGGQETQYF. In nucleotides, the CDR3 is TGTGCCAGCAGCCAAGGACTAGCGGGGGGCCAAGAGACCCAGTACTTC.

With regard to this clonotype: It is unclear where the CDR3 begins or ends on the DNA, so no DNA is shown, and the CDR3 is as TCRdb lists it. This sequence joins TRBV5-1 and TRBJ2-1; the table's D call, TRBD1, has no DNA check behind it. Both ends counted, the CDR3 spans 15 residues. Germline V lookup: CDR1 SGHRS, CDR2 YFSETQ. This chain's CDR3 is CASSWAQGANNEQLF.

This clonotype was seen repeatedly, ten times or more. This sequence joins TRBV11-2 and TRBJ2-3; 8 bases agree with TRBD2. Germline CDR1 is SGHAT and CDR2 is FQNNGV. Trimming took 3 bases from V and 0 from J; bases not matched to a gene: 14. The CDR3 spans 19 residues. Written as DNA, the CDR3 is TGTGCCAGCAGCTTGGGATACGGGAATAGCGGGATTAGCACAGATACGCAGTATTTT. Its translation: CASSLGYGNSGISTDTQYF.

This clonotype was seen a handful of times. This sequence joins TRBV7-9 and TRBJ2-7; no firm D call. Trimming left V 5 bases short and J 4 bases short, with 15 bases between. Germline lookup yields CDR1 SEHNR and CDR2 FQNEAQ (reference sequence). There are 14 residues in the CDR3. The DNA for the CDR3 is TGTGCCAGCAGCCCCGTAGGTAGCCGGTACGAGCAGTACTTC. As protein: CASSPVGSRYEQYF.

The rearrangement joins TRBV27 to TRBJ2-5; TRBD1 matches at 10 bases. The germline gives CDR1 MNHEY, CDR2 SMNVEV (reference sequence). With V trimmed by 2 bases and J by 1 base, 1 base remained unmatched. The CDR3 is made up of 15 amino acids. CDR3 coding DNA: TGTGCCAGCAGTTTAGGGACAGGGGTCCAAGAGACCCAGTACTTC. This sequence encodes CASSLGTGVQETQYF.

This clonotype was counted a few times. CDR3 amino acids: CASSLPRGSTEAFF. The CDR3 bases are TGTGCCAGCAGCTTACCCAGGGGATCCACTGAAGCTTTCTTT. V gene TRBV7-2 combines with J gene TRBJ1-1; weak D call: TRBD1 (6 bases). Germline values: CDR1 SGHTA, CDR2 FQGNSA. Trimming shortened V by 2 bases and J by 4 bases, and 11 bases separated the two germline ends. The CDR3 is made up of 14 amino acids.

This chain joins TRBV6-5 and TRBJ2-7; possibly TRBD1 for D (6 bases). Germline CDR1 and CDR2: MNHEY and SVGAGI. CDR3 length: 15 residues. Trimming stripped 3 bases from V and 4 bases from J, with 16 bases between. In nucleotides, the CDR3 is TGTGCCAGCAGTTATTCGACTGGACAGAGTTACGAGCAGTACTTC. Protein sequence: CASSYSTGQSYEQYF.

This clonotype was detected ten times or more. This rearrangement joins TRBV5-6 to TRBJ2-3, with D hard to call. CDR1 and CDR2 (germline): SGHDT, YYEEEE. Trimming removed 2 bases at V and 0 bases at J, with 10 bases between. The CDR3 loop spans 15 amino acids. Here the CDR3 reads CASSFVDGSTDTQYF. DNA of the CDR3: TGTGCCAGCAGCTTTGTGGACGGTAGCACAGATACGCAGTATTTT.

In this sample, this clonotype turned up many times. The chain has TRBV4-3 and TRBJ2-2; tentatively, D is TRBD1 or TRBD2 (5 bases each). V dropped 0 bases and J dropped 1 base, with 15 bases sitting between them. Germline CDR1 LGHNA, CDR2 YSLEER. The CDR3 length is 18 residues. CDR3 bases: TGCGCCAGCAGCCAAGATAGTCGGGTGGGACGGAACACCGGGGAGCTGTTTTTT. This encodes CASSQDSRVGRNTGELFF.